This T cell receptor beta chain was identified in a study of T cell responses to AZD1222 COVID-19 vaccine. The study, taken as a whole, reports: White British people made up most donors, females outnumbered males, and clonal diversity was possibly underestimated. None of the repertoires were sampled until the peak T cell response had passed.

The method was immunoSEQ multiplex PCR; TCRdb's version includes in-frame clones alone and lacks a portion of them. In the table there are about 150,000 clones, about 93% of which are singletons. Details on this clone: Its antigen is currently unknown.

Sequencing used peripheral blood, obtained 28 days after the second AZD1222 dose. The TCR was taken from an adult who received the AZD1222 COVID-19 vaccine.

CDR3 in DNA: TGTGCCAGCAGTGGCAGGGCGACTGAAGCTTTCTTT. Translated: CASSGRATEAFF. The J gene is TRBJ1-1, the V gene TRBV2; the D gene is possibly TRBD1 (5 bases). From germline, CDR1 is SNHLY and CDR2 FYNNEI. V was shortened by 4 bases and J by 5 bases, with 8 bases between the two germline ends. The CDR3 spans 12 residues.